This TCR beta chain was captured by sequencing in a study of blood T cell repertoires in COVID-19. Germline lookup yields CDR1 SGHVS and CDR2 FQNEAQ. V dropped 5 bases and J dropped 4 bases, with 16 bases sitting between them. The CDR3 covers 15 residues. Profiling relied on immunoSEQ multiplex PCR, and the TCRdb table lists in-frame clones only, not all of them. The sample lists about 120,000 clones; roughly 82% were seen once. The chain carries TRBV7-8 and TRBJ2-3; possible D gene TRBD1, 7 bases. This sequence originates from a human donor in a cohort sampled during active COVID-19. Sequenced sample: peripheral blood. The CDR3: CASSTRQGGSDTQYF. DNA for the CDR3: TGTGCCAGCAGCACCCGACAGGGAGGATCAGATACGCAGTATTTT.